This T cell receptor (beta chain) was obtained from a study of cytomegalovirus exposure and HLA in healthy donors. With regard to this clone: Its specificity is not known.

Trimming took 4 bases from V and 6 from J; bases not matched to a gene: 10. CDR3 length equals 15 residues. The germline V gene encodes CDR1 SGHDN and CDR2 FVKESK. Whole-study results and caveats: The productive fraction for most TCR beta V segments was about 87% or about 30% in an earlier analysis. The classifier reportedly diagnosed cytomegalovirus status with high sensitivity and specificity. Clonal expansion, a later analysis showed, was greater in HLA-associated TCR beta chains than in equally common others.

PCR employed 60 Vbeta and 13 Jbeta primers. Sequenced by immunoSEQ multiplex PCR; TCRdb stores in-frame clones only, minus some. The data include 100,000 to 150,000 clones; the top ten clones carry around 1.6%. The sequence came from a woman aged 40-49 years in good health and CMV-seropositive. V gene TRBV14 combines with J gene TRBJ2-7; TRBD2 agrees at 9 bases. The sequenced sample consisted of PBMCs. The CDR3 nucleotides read TGTGCCAGCAGCCTTGATAGCGGGAGATTGGGCGAGCAGTACTTC. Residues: CASSLDSGRLGEQYF.